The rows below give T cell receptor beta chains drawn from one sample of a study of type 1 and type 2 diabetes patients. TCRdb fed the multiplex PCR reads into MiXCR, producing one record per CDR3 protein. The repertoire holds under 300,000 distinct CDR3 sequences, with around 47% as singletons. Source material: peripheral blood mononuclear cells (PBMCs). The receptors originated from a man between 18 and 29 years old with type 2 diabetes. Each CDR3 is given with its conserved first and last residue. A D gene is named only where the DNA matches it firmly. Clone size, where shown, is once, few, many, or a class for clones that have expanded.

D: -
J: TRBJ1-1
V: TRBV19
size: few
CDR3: CASSIDGGTEAFF
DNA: TGTGCCAGTAGTATAGACGGGGGAACTGAAGCTTTCTTT

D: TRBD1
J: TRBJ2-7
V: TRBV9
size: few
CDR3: CASSEGAGYEQYF
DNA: TGTGCCAGCAGCGAGGGGGCAGGATACGAGCAGTACTTC

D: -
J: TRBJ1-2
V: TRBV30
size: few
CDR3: CAWRTQGTNYGYTF
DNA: TGTGCCTGGAGGACTCAGGGGACCAACTATGGCTACACCTTC

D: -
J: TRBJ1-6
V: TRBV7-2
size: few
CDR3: CASSFRDGNNSPLHF
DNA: TGTGCCAGCAGCTTCCGGGACGGCAATAATTCACCCCTCCACTTT

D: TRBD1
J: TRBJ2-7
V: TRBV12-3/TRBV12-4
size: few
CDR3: CASSLRGTGRNEQYF
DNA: TGTGCCAGCAGTTTAAGGGGGACAGGGAGGAACGAGCAGTACTTC

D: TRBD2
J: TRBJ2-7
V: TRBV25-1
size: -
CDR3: CASSDLAGGKYEQYF
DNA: TGTGCCAGCAGTGACCTAGCGGGAGGGAAATACGAGCAGTACTTC

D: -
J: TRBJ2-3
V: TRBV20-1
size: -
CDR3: CSARGLWTGITDTQYF
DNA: TGCAGTGCTAGAGGGCTCTGGACCGGGATCACAGATACGCAGTATTTT

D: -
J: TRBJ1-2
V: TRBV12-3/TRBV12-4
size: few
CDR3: CASSYGSGGYGYTF
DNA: TGTGCCAGCAGTTACGGGAGTGGTGGCTATGGCTACACCTTC

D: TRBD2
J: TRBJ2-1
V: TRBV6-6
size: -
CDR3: CASSATSWVNEQFF
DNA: TGTGCCAGCAGTGCGACTAGCTGGGTCAATGAGCAGTTCTTC

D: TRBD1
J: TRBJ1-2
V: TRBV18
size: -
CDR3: CASSHTGEVNYGYTF
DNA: TGTGCCAGCTCTCACACAGGGGAGGTAAACTATGGCTACACCTTC

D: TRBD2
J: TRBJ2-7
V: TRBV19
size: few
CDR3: CASTSGTSGGPYEQYF
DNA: TGTGCCAGTACCTCCGGGACTAGCGGGGGGCCCTACGAGCAGTACTTC

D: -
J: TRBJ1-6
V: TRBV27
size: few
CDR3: CASTLTENSPLHF
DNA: TGTGCCAGCACACTAACGGAGAATTCACCCCTCCACTTT

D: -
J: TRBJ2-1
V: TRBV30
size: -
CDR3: CAWSEGGGGKNEQFF
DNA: TGTGCCTGGAGTGAGGGAGGGGGAGGTAAGAATGAGCAGTTCTTC

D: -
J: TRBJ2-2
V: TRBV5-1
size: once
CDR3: CASSLGIGNTGELFF
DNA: TGCGCCAGCAGCTTGGGAATTGGGAACACCGGGGAGCTGTTTTTT

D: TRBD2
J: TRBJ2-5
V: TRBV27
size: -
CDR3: CASSSTSGGVGSAQYF
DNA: TGTGCCAGCAGTTCGACTAGCGGGGGGGTGGGGTCGGCCCAGTACTTC

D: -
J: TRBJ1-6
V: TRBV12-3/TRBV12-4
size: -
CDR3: CASRQGATPLHF
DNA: TGTGCCAGCCGCCAAGGGGCTACACCCCTCCACTTT

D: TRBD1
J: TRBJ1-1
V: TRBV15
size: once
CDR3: CATSGPQGAVTEAFF
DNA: TGTGCCACCAGCGGACCACAGGGGGCGGTCACTGAAGCTTTCTTT

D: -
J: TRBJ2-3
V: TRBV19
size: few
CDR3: CASSIGDTQYF
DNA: TGTGCCAGTAGTATAGGAGATACGCAGTATTTT

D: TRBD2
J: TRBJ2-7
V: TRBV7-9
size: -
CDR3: CASSFSGAGMEQYF
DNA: TGTGCCAGCAGCTTTAGCGGGGCCGGGATGGAGCAGTACTTC

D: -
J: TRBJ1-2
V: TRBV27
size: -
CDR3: CASSDTNYGYTF
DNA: TGTGCCAGCAGTGACACTAACTATGGCTACACCTTC

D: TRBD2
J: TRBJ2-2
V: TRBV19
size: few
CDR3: CATRREEGTGELFF
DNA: TGTGCCACCCGGCGGGAGGAGGGTACCGGGGAGCTGTTTTTT

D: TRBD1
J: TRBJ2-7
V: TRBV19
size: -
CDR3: CASSLDLGQTYEQYF
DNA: TGTGCCAGTTCCCTTGACCTGGGACAGACCTACGAGCAGTACTTC

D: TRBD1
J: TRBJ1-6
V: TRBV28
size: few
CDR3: CASRTGNSPLHF
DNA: TGTGCCAGCAGGACAGGGAATTCACCCCTCCACTTT

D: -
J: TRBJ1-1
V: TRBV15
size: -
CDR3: CATSGGRVPSEAFF
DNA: TGTGCCACCAGCGGGGGCCGGGTACCCTCTGAAGCTTTCTTT

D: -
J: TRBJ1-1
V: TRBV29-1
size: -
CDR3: CSGRGMDTEAFF
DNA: TGCAGCGGACGGGGAATGGACACTGAAGCTTTCTTT

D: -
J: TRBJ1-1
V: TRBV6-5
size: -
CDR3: CASSYGSQPNTEAFF
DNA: TGTGCCAGCAGTTACGGGAGTCAGCCGAACACTGAAGCTTTCTTT

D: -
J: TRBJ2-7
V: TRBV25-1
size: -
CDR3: CASSRGPAGEQYF
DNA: TGTGCCAGCAGTCGAGGGCCCGCCGGCGAGCAGTACTTC

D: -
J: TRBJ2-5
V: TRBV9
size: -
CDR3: CASSVEGGRETQYF
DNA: TGTGCCAGCAGCGTCGAGGGGGGCAGAGAGACCCAGTACTTC

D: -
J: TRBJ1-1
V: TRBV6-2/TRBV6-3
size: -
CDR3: CASSPRTEAFF
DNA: TGTGCCAGCAGTCCGAGGACTGAAGCTTTCTTT

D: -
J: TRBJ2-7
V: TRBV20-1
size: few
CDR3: CSARDIEGSPRDRAYEQYF
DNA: TGCAGTGCTAGAGATATAGAAGGGAGCCCCCGGGACCGAGCCTACGAGCAGTACTTC

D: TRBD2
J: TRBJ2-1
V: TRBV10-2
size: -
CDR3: CASSELAGGWYEQFF
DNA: TGCGCCAGCAGTGAGTTAGCGGGGGGTTGGTATGAGCAGTTCTTC

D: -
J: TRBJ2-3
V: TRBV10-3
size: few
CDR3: CAISARDTDTQYF
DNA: TGTGCCATCAGTGCGAGGGACACAGATACGCAGTATTTT

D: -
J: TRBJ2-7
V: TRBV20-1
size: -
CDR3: CSAKLGTAVYEQYF
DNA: TGCAGTGCGAAGCTTGGGACGGCGGTCTACGAGCAGTACTTC

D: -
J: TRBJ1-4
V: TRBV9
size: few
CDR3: CASSVGRKGTEKLFF
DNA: TGTGCCAGCAGCGTAGGACGGAAGGGAACCGAAAAACTGTTTTTT

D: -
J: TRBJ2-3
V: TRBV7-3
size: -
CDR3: CASSLVPSSARTDTQYF
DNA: TGTGCCAGCAGCTTAGTGCCCTCCAGCGCCCGCACAGATACGCAGTATTTT

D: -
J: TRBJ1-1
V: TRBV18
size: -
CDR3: CASSPIHRNTEAFF
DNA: TGTGCCAGCTCACCGATACACAGGAACACTGAAGCTTTCTTT